Reported below is one T cell receptor (beta chain). Its antigen remains unknown. PCR was performed using 60 Vbeta and 13 Jbeta primers. Some clones are missing from TCRdb's copy, which holds only in-frame ones; the method was immunoSEQ multiplex PCR. The table records about 150,000 clones, approximately 81% of them present only once. The source of the sample is a study of cytomegalovirus exposure and HLA in healthy donors. In the study overall: Tens of millions of unique TCRs from HLA-typed donors were held in an early data release. Notes on the study in general: Accurate HLA-A and HLA-B prediction from TCR beta sequences was reported for most subjects.

Germline values: CDR1 SQVTM, CDR2 ANQGSEA. V trimming: 5 bases; J trimming: 6 bases; junction bases outside the gene matches: 8. The CDR3 consists of 14 residues. These donors, healthy bone marrow donors, were studied. The sequenced sample consisted of PBMCs. The sequence was collected from a woman aged 18-29 years in good health and CMV-seronegative. V and J are TRBV29-1 and TRBJ2-2, with TRBD1 identical over 8 bases. CDR3 residues: CSVCPDRDAGELFF. The CDR3 DNA reads TGCAGCGTTTGCCCGGACAGGGACGCCGGGGAGCTGTTTTTT.